The clone carrying this T cell receptor (beta chain) appeared once. The data are from a study of blood T cell repertoires in COVID-19. As for the study in general: Samples of COVID-19 (acute and convalescent) were obtained from the United States, Italy and Spain. Nucleic acid was either cDNA or gDNA, and it came from T cells, B-cell-depleted T cells, or PBMCs.

This table comes from immunoSEQ multiplex PCR, and its TCRdb copy is limited to in-frame clones, with some not included. The data contain 60,000 or so clones, around 84% of them singletons. The clonotype was recovered from a woman of 80 years or more with acute or convalescent COVID-19. Specimen: peripheral blood.

The CDR3 nucleotides read TGTGCCAGCAGGGGACCTGGGGCGGGGTACAATGAGCAGTTCTTC. Residues: CASRGPGAGYNEQFF. The chain carries TRBV6-1 and TRBJ2-1, with D possibly TRBD2 on 6 matching bases. Trimming shortened V by 6 bases and J by 4 bases, and 16 bases separated the two germline ends. Germline CDR1 and CDR2: MNHNS and SASEGT. The length of the CDR3 is 15 residues.